This entry concerns a single T cell receptor (beta chain). What it binds is unknown. This record belongs to a study of T cell repertoires in cytomegalovirus infection. As for the study in general: It was the public TCR beta signatures that indicated both CMV infection and matching HLA type.

Study conclusions and caveats: Clonotype analysis showed dominance of the ex vivo response by HLA-C-restricted CMV-specific TCR beta clonotypes. Summed frequency of shared TCR beta families picked out CMV carriers who also had the relevant HLA.

The CDR3 spans 14 residues. Trimming cost V 7 bases and J 3 bases; bases outside gene matches: 8. Germline values: CDR1 MNHEY, CDR2 SVGAGI. A single record per CDR3 protein comes from TCRdb applying MiXCR to the reads. There are hundreds of thousands of distinct CDR3 sequences in the sample; approximately 31% occur only once, and roughly an eighth lies in the top ten. The chain recombines TRBV6-5 with TRBJ2-7; 8 nucleotides match TRBD1. The sequence came from a human donor in good health (CMV status not recorded). Some clones in this sample may be carry-over from other donors' samples. The sequenced material came from PBMCs. CDR3 DNA: TGTGCCAGCAAGAAGTCAGGGGGCGGCTACGAGCAGTACTTC. Translated: CASKKSGGGYEQYF.